This T cell receptor (beta chain) came from a study of blood T cell repertoires in COVID-19. The wider study: Samples taken during acute and convalescent COVID-19 were collected in the United States, Italy and Spain. In each case, the material was cDNA or gDNA derived from T cells, B-cell-depleted T cells, or PBMCs.

How the authors handled the data: Estimated nucleated cell counts came from reference gene primer amplification. Assay used: immunoSEQ multiplex PCR; TCRdb lists only in-frame clones, some missing. V and J calls plus clone size are reproduced from that table; the DNA served to infer D and trimming. The sample holds about 31,000 clones, 91% seen once. This clone was observed a few times. V was clipped by 2 bases and J by 5 bases, with 11 bases between them. The CDR3 covers 15 residues. Sequencing used peripheral blood. The source is a human donor in a cohort sampled during active COVID-19. The gene calls are TRBV5-3 and TRBJ1-6; a weak D match, TRBD1 (6 bases). TRBV5-3 is treated as an ORF (open reading frame) with a function not yet certain. Here the CDR3 reads CARSFRGQNNSPLHF. DNA for the CDR3: TGTGCCAGAAGCTTCAGGGGACAAAATAATTCACCCCTCCACTTT.